The 5 T cell receptor beta chains below all came from one sample that was sequenced in a study of shared clonotypes between healthy human individuals. Assay: immunoSEQ multiplex PCR; the TCRdb copy retains only in-frame clones and omits some. The repertoire includes some 2.1 million clones, 95% of them detected once, and approximately 0.13% sits in the top ten. The sequencing input was naive CD4+ T cells sorted from blood. Subset given: CD45RA+ positively selected. The receptor set was obtained from a young man in good health.

This clone was observed a single time. The rearrangement uses TRBV20-1 and TRBJ1-1; the D gene is possibly TRBD1 (6 bases). Per the germline V gene, CDR1 is DFQATT and CDR2 is SNEGSKA (reference sequence). V was clipped by 3 bases and J by 9 bases, with 8 bases between them. This CDR3 has 10 residues. The CDR3 sequence is CSASRDKAFF. The CDR3 coding sequence is TGCAGTGCTAGCCGGGACAAAGCTTTCTTT.

This chain connects TRBV10-3 to TRBJ1-2, with 8 nucleotides matching TRBD1. This CDR3 comprises 15 residues. CDR1 ENHRY and CDR2 SYGVKD come from the germline V gene. V shed 10 bases and J 7 bases; nucleotides not matched to a gene: 17. The CDR3, as DNA: TGTGCCACGCGGACAGGGAGTACGTTGGGCTTTGGCTACACCTTC. Its translation: CATRTGSTLGFGYTF.

The chain joins TRBV10-2 to TRBJ2-2, with 7 bases lining up with TRBD1. The length of the CDR3 is 15 residues. CDR1 is WSHSY and CDR2 is SAAADI in the germline V gene. V was clipped by 7 bases and J by 2 bases; unmatched bases: 7. The CDR3 DNA follows: TGCGCCAGCATTAAGACAGGGAAAAACACCGGGGAGCTGTTTTTT. This codes for CASIKTGKNTGELFF.

V gene TRBV18 combines with J gene TRBJ2-7; 7 nucleotides line up with TRBD2. CDR3 length equals 14 residues. The V gene's germline CDR1 is KGHSH and CDR2 LQKENI. The junction had 4 bases not matched to a gene; V was cut back by 1 base and J by 4 bases. The CDR3 sequence is CASSPLSGTYEQYF. The CDR3 region has the DNA TGTGCCAGCTCACCACTAAGCGGGACTTACGAGCAGTACTTC.

Comment on this clone: Distinct nucleotide sequences in the sample also encode this CDR3. The V call is TRBV7-9, the J call TRBJ2-7; TRBD1 matches 7 bases. The junction had 2 bases not matched to a gene; V was cut back by 1 base and J by 2 bases. The CDR3 spans 14 residues. CDR1 is SEHNR, CDR2 FQNEAQ, per germline (reference sequence). CDR3 DNA sequence: TGTGCCAGCAGCTTAGGGGGACAGACCTACGAGCAGTACTTC. Protein sequence: CASSLGGQTYEQYF.